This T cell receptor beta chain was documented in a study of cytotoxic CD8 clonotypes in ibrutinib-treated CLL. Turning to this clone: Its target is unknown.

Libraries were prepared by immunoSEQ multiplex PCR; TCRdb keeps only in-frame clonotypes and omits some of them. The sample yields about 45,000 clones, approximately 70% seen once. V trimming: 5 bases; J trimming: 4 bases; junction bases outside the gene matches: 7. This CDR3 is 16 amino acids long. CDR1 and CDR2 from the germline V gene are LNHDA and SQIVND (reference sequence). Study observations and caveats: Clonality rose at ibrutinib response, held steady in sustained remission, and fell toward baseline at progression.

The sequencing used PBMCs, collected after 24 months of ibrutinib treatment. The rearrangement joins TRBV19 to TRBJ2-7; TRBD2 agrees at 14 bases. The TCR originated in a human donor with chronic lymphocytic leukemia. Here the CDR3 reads CASSFRLAGGPYEQYF. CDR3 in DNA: TGTGCCAGTAGTTTTCGACTAGCGGGAGGGCCGTACGAGCAGTACTTC.